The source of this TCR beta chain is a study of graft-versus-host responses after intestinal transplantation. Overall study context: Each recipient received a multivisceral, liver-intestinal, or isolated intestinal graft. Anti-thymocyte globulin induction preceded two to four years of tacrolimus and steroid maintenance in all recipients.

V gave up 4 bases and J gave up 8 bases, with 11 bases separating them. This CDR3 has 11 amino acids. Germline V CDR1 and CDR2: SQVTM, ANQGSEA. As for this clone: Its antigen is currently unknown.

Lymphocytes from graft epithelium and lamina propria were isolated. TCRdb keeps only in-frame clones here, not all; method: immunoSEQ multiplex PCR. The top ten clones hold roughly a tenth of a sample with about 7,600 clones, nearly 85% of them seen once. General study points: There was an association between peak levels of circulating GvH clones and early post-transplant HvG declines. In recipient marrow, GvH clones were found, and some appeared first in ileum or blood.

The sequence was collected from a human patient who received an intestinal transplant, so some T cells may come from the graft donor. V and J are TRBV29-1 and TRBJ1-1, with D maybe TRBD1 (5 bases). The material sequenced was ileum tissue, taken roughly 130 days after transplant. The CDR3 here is CSVAGTGEAFF. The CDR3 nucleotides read TGCAGCGTTGCGGGGACGGGGGAAGCTTTCTTT.